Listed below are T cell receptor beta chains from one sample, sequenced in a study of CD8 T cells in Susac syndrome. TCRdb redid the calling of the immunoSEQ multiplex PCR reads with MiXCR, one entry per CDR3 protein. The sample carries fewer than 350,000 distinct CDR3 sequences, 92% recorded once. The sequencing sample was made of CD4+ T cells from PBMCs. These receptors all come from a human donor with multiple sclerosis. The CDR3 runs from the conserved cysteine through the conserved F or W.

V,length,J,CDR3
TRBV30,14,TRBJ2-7,CAWSADRGGYEQYF
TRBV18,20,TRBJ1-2,CASSPQVGLPRDRNMEGYTF
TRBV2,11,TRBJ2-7,CASSERGEQYF
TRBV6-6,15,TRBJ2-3,CASSPSGGFTDTQYF
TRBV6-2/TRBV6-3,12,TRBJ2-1,CASSGGLNILFF
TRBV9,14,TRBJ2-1,CASSPPASGLEQFF
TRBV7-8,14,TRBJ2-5,CASSLGTAVETQYF
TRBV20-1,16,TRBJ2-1,CSARDHQAGAYNEQFF
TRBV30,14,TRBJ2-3,CAWSDDRVADTQYF
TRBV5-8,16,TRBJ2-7,CASRSPGGRVSYEQYF
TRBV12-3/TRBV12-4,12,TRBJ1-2,CASGPPNYGYTF
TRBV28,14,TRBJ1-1,CASSLGDRGHKAFF
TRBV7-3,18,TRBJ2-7,CASSEGLRTGDGLYEQYF
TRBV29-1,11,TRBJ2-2,CSAKNTGELFF
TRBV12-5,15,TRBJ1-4,CASGPGTGWGEKLFF
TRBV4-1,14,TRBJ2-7,CASSQAERGNEQYF
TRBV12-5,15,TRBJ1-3,CASGLVSGKGNTIYF
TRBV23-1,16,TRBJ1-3,CASSPSPRSSGNTIYF
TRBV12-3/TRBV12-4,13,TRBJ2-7,CASRRGLDYEQYF
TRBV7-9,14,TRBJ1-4,CASSFGTGGEKLFF
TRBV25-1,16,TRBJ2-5,CASSDPGPWAWETQYF
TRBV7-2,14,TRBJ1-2,CASSLADSGPNYTF
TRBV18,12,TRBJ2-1,CASSRPDRVRFF
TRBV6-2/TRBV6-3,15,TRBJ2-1,CASRPGTSGYNEQFF
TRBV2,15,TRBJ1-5,CASTETSTGDQPQHF
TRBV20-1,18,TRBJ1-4,CSARVDREHSSTNEKLFF
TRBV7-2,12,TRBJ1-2,CASSFPQDGYTF
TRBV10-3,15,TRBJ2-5,CAISAYQGRQETQYF
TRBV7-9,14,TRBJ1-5,CASSSEQPNQPQHF
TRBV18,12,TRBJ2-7,CASSPDRYEQYF
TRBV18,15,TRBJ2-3,CASSPVQGGTDTQYF
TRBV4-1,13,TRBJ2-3,CASSVYSTDTQYF
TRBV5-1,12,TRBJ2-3,CASSLIADTQYF
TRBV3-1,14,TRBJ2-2,CASSQDLTTGELFF
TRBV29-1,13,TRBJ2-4,CSVVSGGANIQYF
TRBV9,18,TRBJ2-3,CASSATSGGAYGTDTQYF
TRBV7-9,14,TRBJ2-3,CASSPQTRTDTQYF
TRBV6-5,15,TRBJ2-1,CASTETSGRSPEQFF
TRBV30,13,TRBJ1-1,CAVRKEVFTEAFF
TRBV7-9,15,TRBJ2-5,CASSLLGDHQETQYF
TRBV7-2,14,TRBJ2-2,CASSLARETGELFF
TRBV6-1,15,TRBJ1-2,CASAPDRGPSYGYTF
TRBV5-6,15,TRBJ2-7,CASSPLAGGPYEQYF
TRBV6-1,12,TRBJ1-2,CASSDGYYGYTF
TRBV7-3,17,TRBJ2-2,CASSLNLIGANTGELFF
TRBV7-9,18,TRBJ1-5,CASSPDRGAFYSNQPQHF
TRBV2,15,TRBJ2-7,CASKRLAGSSYEQYF
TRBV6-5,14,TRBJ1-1,CASSRPTLNTEAFF
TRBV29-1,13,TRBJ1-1,CSASGQANTEAFF
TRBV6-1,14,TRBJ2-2,CASSDGGNTGELFF
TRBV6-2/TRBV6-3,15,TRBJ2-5,CASSYGATGGPTQYF
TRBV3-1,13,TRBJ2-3,CASSHGSRDTQYF
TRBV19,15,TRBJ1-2,CASRPSPEGRDGYTF
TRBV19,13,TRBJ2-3,CATGLAGVDTQYF
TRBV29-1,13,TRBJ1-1,CSVVTLGSTEAFF